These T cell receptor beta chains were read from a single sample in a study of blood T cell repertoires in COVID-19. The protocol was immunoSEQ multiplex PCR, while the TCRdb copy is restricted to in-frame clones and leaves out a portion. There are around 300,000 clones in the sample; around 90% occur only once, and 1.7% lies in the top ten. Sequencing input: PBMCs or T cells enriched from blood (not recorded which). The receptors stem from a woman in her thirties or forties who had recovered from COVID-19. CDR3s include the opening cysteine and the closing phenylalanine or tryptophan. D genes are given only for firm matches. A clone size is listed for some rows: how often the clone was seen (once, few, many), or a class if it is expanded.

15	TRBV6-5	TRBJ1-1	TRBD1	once	CASRAHRGGNTEAFF	TGTGCCAGCAGGGCCCACAGGGGTGGGAACACTGAAGCTTTCTTT
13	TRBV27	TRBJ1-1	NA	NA	CASSPFGQSEAFF	TGTGCCAGCAGCCCCTTTGGGCAAAGTGAAGCTTTCTTT
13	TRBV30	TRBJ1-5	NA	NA	CAWAPGVGQPQHF	TGTGCCTGGGCGCCAGGGGTCGGGCAGCCCCAGCATTTT
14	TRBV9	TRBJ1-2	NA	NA	CASSVRQTNYGYTF	TGTGCCAGCAGCGTTCGACAGACTAACTATGGCTACACCTTC
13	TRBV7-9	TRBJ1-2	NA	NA	CASDSGPNYGYTF	TGTGCCAGCGACAGTGGCCCTAACTATGGCTACACCTTC
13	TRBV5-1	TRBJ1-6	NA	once	CASSLKLDSPLHF	TGCGCCAGCAGCTTGAAACTGGATTCACCCCTCCACTTT
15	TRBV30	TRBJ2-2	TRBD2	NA	CAWSRPSGNTGELFF	TGTGCCTGGAGTCGGCCTAGCGGAAACACCGGGGAGCTGTTTTTT
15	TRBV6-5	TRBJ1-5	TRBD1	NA	CASRRTGGRDQPQHF	TGTGCCAGCAGAAGGACAGGGGGCCGGGATCAGCCCCAGCATTTT
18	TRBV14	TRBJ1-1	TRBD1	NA	CASSQVFGTGAFGTEAFF	TGTGCCAGCAGCCAAGTTTTTGGGACAGGGGCGTTTGGCACTGAAGCTTTCTTT
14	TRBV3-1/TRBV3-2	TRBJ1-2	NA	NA	CASSQGEGSGGYTF	TGTGCCAGCAGCCAAGGGGAGGGATCGGGTGGCTACACCTTC
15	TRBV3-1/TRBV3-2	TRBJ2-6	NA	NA	CASSQGQSGANVLTF	TGTGCCAGCAGCCAAGGACAATCTGGGGCCAACGTCCTGACTTTC
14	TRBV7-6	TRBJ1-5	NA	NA	CASSLGAGDQPQHF	TGTGCCAGCAGCTTAGGGGCCGGGGATCAGCCCCAGCATTTT
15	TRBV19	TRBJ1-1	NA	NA	CASSKDQGAWDEAFF	TGTGCCAGTAGTAAAGACCAGGGTGCGTGGGATGAAGCTTTCTTT
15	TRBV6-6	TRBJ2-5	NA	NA	CASSYPGRQQETQYF	TGTGCCAGCAGTTACCCCGGCAGACAACAAGAGACCCAGTACTTC
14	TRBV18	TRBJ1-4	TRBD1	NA	CASSRQGANEKLFF	TGTGCCAGCTCACGACAGGGGGCTAATGAAAAACTGTTTTTT
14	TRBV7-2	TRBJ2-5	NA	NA	CASSQRAYQETQYF	TGTGCCAGCTCCCAGCGGGCCTACCAAGAGACCCAGTACTTC
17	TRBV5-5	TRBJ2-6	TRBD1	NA	CASSTGQSLSGANVLTF	TGTGCCAGCAGCACGGGACAGTCTCTCTCTGGGGCCAACGTCCTGACTTTC